The rows below give T cell receptor beta chains drawn from one sample of a study of regulatory T cells in long-lasting Graves disease. TCRdb re-called the multiplex PCR reads with MiXCR, one entry per CDR3 protein. The profile covers roughly 440,000 distinct CDR3 sequences, with less than 20% appearing a single time and around a quarter taken by the ten largest. These data were also filed under a second study, of T cells in Graves' hyperthyroidism and ophthalmopathy.

Sequencing was performed on peripheral blood mononuclear cells (PBMCs), taken at new diagnosis, from a patient treated with antithyroid drugs. Receptor source: a woman aged 18 to 35 with Graves disease. Each CDR3 is given with its conserved first and last residue.

CATSPEGQGGTDTQYF | TRBJ2-3 | TRBV15
CATSRAGQPQHF | TRBJ1-5 | TRBV15
CASSQYASGSSKAKNIQYF | TRBJ2-4 | TRBV14
CASSQDRGEKLFF | TRBJ1-4 | TRBV6-1
CASSLSGGFTDTQYF | TRBJ2-3 | TRBV7-8
CASNFRAYTGAFF | TRBJ1-1 | TRBV6-2/TRBV6-3
CASRPTGTTYEQYF | TRBJ2-7 | TRBV28
CASSILPGPGTGEIYEQYF | TRBJ2-7 | TRBV7-3
CASTRLLAGVETQYF | TRBJ2-5 | TRBV28
CASSTGTQEGYTF | TRBJ1-2 | TRBV9
CASTGLAGVVGYNEQFF | TRBJ2-1 | TRBV12-3/TRBV12-4
CASSLGQTYINYEQYF | TRBJ2-7 | TRBV27
CASSYSATATYEQYF | TRBJ2-7 | TRBV6-5
CASSPRALYSNQPQHF | TRBJ1-5 | TRBV4-1
CASSTPGLGSYNEQFF | TRBJ2-1 | TRBV28
CASSPGTGGLVETQYF | . | TRBV5-1
CASSLVVAGAGVVEQYF | TRBJ2-7 | TRBV7-9
CASSYDGNTIYF | TRBJ1-3 | TRBV12-3/TRBV12-4
CSARDASGRGFLEQFF | TRBJ2-1 | TRBV20-1
CAISESRSGYNEQFF | TRBJ2-1 | TRBV10-3